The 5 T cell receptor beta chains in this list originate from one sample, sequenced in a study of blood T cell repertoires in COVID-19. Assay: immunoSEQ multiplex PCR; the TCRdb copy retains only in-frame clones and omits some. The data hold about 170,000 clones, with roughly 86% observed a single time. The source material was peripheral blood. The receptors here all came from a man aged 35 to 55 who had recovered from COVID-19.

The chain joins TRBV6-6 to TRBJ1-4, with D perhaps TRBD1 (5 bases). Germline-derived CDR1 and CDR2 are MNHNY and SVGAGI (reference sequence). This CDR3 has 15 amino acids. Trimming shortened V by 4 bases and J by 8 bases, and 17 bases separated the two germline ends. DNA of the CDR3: TGTGCCAGCAGTTCCAAGGGGATATCAGGCGAAAAACTGTTTTTT. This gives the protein CASSSKGISGEKLFF.

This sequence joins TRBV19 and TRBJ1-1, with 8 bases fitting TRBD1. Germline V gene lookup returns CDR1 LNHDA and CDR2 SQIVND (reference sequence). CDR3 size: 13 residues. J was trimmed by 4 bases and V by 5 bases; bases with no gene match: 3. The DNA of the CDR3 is TGTGCCAGTAGTGCACAGGGGGGCACTGAAGCTTTCTTT. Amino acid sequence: CASSAQGGTEAFF. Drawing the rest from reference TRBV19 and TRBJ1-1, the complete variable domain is DGGITQSPKYLFRKEGQNVTLSCEQNLNHDAMYWYRQDPGQGLRLIYYSQIVNDFQKGDIAEGYSVSREKKESFPLTVTSAQKNPTAFYLCASSAQGGTEAFFGQGTRLTVV.

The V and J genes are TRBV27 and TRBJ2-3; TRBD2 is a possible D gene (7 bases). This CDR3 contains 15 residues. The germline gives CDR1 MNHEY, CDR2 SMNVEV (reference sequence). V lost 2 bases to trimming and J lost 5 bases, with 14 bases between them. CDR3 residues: CASSLGGARGDTQYF. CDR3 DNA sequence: TGTGCCAGCAGTTTAGGGGGGGCCCGCGGAGATACGCAGTATTTT.

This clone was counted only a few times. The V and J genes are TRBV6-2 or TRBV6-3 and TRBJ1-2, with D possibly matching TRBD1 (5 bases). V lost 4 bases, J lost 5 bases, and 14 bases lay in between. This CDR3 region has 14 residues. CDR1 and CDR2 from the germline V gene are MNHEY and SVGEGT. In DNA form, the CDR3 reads TGTGCCAGCAGTTGGGGCAGGGAATCATATGGCTACACCTTC. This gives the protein CASSWGRESYGYTF.

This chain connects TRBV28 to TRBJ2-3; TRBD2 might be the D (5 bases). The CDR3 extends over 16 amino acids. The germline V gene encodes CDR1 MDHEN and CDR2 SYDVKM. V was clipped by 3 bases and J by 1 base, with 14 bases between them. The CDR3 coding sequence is TGTGCCAGCAGTTTCATACTAGGAGTCGGCACAGATACGCAGTATTTT. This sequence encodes CASSFILGVGTDTQYF.